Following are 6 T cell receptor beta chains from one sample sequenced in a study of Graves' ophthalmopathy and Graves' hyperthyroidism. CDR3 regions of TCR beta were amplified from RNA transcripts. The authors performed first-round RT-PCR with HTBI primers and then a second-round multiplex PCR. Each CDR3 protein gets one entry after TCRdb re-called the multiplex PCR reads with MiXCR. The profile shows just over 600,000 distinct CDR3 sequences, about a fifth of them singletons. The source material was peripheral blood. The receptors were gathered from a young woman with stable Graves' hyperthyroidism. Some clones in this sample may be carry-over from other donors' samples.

CDR3 sequence reads: CASSRGRPGGYTF. In DNA, the CDR3 is TGTGCCAGCAGTAGAGGACGTCCGGGGGGCTACACCTTC. The chain joins TRBV6-1 to TRBJ1-2, with D hard to call. The CDR3 is 13 residues long. V was shortened by 5 bases and J by 8 bases, with 15 bases between the two germline ends. CDR1 and CDR2 from the germline V gene are MNHNS and SASEGT.

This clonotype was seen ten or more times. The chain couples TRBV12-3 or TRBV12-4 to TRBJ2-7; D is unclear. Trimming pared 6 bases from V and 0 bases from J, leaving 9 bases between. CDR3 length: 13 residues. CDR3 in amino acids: CASSPRASYEQYF. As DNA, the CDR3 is TGTGCCAGCAGCCCAAGGGCCTCCTACGAGCAGTACTTC.

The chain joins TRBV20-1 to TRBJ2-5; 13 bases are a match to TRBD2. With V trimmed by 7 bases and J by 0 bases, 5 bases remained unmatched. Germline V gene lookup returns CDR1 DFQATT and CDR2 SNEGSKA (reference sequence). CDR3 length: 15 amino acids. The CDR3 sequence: CSVGLAGRYQETQYF. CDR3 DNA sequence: TGCAGTGTGGGACTAGCGGGAAGGTACCAAGAGACCCAGTACTTC.

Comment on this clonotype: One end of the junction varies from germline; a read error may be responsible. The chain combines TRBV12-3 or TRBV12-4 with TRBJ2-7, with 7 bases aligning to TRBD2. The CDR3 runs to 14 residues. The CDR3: CASSFGLWDYEQHF. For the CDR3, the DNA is TGTGCCAGCAGTTTTGGGCTTTGGGACTACGAGCAGCACTTC.

The CDR3 reads CASSITGTSWETQYF. CDR3 in DNA: TGTGCCAGCAGCATAACCGGGACTAGTTGGGAGACCCAGTACTTC. This chain joins TRBV7-2 and TRBJ2-5; TRBD2 matches 8 bases. The J segment lost 5 bases and the V segment lost 5 bases, leaving 10 bases of the junction unmatched. CDR1 and CDR2 from the germline V gene are SGHTA and FQGNSA. The CDR3 loop spans 15 amino acids.

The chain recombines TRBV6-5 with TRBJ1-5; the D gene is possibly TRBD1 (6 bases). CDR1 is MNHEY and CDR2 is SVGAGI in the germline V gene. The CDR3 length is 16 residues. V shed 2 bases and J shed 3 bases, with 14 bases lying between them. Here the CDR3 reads CASSYQQGITNQPQHF. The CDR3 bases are TGTGCCAGCAGTTACCAACAGGGAATTACCAATCAGCCCCAGCATTTT.